This T cell receptor (beta chain) was sequenced in a study of shared clonotypes between healthy human individuals (dated by TCRdb to the early 2020s). Broadly, across the study: The cohort included three men and a couple of women between 18 and 49 years of age. For each donor, three plates each were used for CD4 naive and CD4 memory, two plates were used for CD8 naive, and one plate was used for CD8 memory. To estimate repertoire size and how much clonotypes are shared between individuals, the study performed deep sequencing of blood TCR repertoires from 4 to 6 healthy adults. To increase sequencing depth and limit assay-specific biases, different laboratories used diverse techniques to prepare libraries and sequence TCR repertoires. Each donor's leukapheresis produced roughly between roughly 0.9 and 8.9 billion PBMCs. The research as a whole found: Sampling was limited to blood, and TCR repertoires in tissue likely differ from TCR repertoires in blood. The genetic and exposure-history diversity represented was limited by the small number of donors. Naive subsets generally had larger estimated clonotype richness than memory subsets. Rarefaction of sorted-subset datasets indicated incomplete sequencing despite the large sequencing depth. When four donors were compared, the shared fraction of clonotypes was about 5% for naive CD4, approximately 3.3% for naive CD8, roughly 2.3% for memory CD4, and approximately 0.4% for memory CD8. Pairwise subsampling led to the expectation that sequencing depth would affect the degree of clonotype sharing among donors. Clonotypes shared by all four sorted-subset donors showed higher generation probabilities than non-shared clonotypes.

CDR1 and CDR2 were assigned from the germline V gene (reference sequence) as GTSNPN and SVGIG. The junction carries 11 bases between V and J, which are trimmed by 5 bases and 4 bases respectively. The CDR3 measures 12 amino acids from cysteine to phenylalanine. Only the CDR3 DNA is retained, 36 bases long and in frame from the first base. For the CD8 naive samples, CD45RO-negative cells were positively selected for CCR7, yielding a CD45RA+CCR7+ population from which TemRA cells were excluded. Donors were healthy HIV-negative adults with no recently reported acute infections or vaccinations. All donors were Caucasian adults living in Nashville, Tennessee, USA. Blood was obtained by leukapheresis, after which PBMCs were separated by Ficoll-Histopaque density gradient centrifugation and cryopreserved in liquid nitrogen vapor phase. Analytical flow cytometry was used to check the purity and quantity of each magnetically sorted T cell population. From each sorted fraction, genomic DNA was isolated and quantified by UV absorbance on a Nanodrop 2000c.

Note on this clone: Its specific antigen is unknown. No much larger clone exists at a distance of one base, and base qualities are not known. Other DNA sequences in this specimen translate into the identical CDR3.

Using the deep immunoSEQ assay, TCR CDR3 regions were amplified from genomic DNA by multiplex PCR. For each cell subset, the extracted genomic DNA was distributed evenly across all wells of several immunoSEQ 96-well plates, and each plate served as one replicate. For sorted subsets, roughly 200 ng genomic DNA, equal to tens of thousands of T cell genomes, was loaded into each replicate PCR. Purified libraries were measured with a Qubit 3.0 fluorometer, size-checked on a Bioanalyzer 2100, and measured again with the KAPA Library Quantification kit. A separate single-read 150-cycle Illumina NextSeq 550 flow cell was used to sequence each immunoSEQ 96-well plate. Per the original workflow: Because the immunoSEQ output held only junctional sequences and lacked quality scores, the filtering could not match the filtering applied to full-length reads. Sequences were annotated with PyIR, a Python wrapper for IgBLAST v1.9, and V/J genes and CDR3 were assigned using IMGT germline references. Reads were removed for weak V/J assignments (E-value above 1e-6), missing CDR3, stop codons, out-of-frame junctions, or ambiguous translated residues. A V3J clonotype was defined by an identical inferred V gene, J gene, and CDR3 amino acid sequence. The percentage overlap between two repertoires was calculated by dividing the number of shared unique clonotypes by the size of the smaller repertoire. RTK rarefaction, the Chao1 estimator, and Recon v2.1 estimates of unobserved clonotypes were used to assess repertoire richness. For all TCRbeta clonotypes obtained by the gDNA method from a handful of donors, generation probabilities were computed with OLGA. The immuneACCESS repertoire file appears here via TCRdb, limited to in-frame rearrangements. These files lack a portion of the clones; in checked studies, under half of the deficit traces to unresolved V genes, and the cause of the others is not known. V, J and clone size are those of that table, while D and trimming were read from the DNA. Within this sample are 2 million or so clones, with approximately 94% of them counted one time only. Around 1.1% of the sample rests with the top ten.

Sequencing was carried out using naive CD8+ T cells sorted from blood. The sample's cell subset or site label, decoded: CD45RA+CCR7+. This receptor was identified in a man between 18 and 35 years old in good health. The V gene is TRBV30 and the J gene is TRBJ1-1; a confident D gene designation cannot be given. For the CDR3, the sequence is CAWGAVGTEAFF. DNA sequence: TGTGCCTGGGGAGCAGTCGGCACTGAAGCTTTCTTT.